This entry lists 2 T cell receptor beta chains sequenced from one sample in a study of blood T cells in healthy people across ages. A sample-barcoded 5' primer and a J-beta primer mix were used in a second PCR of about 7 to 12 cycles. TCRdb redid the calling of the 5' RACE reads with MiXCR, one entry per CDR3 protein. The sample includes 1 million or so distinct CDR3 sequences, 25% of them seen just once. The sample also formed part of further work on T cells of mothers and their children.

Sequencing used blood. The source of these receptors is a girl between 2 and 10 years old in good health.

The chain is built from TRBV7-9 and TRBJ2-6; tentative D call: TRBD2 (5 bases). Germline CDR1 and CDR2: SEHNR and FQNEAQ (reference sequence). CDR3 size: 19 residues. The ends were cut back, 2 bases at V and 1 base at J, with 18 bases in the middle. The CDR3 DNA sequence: TGTGCCAGCAGCTTATGGGGTGAGGGCTCTACTTCTGGGGCCAACGTCCTGACTTTC. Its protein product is CASSLWGEGSTSGANVLTF.

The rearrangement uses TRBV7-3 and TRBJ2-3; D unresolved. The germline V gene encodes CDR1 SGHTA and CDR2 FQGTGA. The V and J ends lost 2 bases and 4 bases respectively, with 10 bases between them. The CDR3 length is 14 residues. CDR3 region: CASSLAYGPDTQYF. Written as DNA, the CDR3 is TGTGCCAGCAGCTTAGCTTATGGCCCAGATACGCAGTATTTT.